Included here is one TCR beta chain sequence, with context. The CDR3 contains 15 residues. Trimming removed 2 bases from V and 9 bases from J; junction bases left unmatched: 10. Looked up from germline, CDR1 is ENHRY and CDR2 is SYGVKD. This sample was included in a study of blood T cell repertoires in COVID-19. Whole-study context: Sample material is recorded as cDNA or gDNA derived from T cells, B-cell-depleted T cells, or PBMCs.

In the original workflow: Nucleated cell counts were estimated from reference gene primer amplification. TCRdb's copy holds only in-frame clones and misses some; the assay was immunoSEQ multiplex PCR. V, J and clone size were drawn from that table, and D and trimming were deduced from the DNA. The table includes approximately 190,000 clones, 82% detected once. Sequenced sample: peripheral blood. J is TRBJ2-1 and V is TRBV10-3, with TRBD2 identical over 7 bases. The sequence was collected from a woman aged 55 to 70 with COVID-19, enrolled during active disease. CDR3 DNA sequence: TGTGCCATCAGTGAGCCAAGCGGGATGGCGGGTGAGCAGTTCTTC. This gives the protein CAISEPSGMAGEQFF.